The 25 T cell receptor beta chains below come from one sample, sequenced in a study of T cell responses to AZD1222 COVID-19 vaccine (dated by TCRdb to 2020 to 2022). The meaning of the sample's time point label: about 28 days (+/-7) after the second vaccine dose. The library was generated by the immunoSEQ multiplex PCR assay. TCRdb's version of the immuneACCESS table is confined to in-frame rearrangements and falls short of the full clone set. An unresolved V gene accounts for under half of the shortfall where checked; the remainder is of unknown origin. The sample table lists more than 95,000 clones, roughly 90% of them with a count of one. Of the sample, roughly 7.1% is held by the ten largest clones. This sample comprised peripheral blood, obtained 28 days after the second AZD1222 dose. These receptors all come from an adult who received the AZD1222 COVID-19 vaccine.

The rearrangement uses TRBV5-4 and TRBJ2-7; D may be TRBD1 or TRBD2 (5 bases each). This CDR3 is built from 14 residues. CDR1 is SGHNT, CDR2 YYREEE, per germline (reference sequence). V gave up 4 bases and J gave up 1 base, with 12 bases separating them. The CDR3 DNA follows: TGTGCCAGCAGCGGGGGACCGGGGTCCTACGAGCAGTACTTC. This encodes CASSGGPGSYEQYF.

CDR3 DNA: TGTGCCATCAGTGAGTCGCGGAGCTACTACGAGCAGTACTTC. Its protein product is CAISESRSYYEQYF. The gene calls are TRBV10-3 and TRBJ2-7; unclear D gene. Trimming left V 0 bases short and J 3 bases short, with 9 bases between. This CDR3 is 14 amino acids long. Germline CDR1 is ENHRY and CDR2 is SYGVKD.

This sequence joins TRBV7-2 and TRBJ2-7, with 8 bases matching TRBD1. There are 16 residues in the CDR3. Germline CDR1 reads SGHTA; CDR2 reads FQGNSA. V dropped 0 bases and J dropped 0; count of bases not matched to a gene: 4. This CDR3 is CASSLAGQGSSYEQYF. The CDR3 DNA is TGTGCCAGCAGCTTAGCAGGACAGGGAAGCTCCTACGAGCAGTACTTC.

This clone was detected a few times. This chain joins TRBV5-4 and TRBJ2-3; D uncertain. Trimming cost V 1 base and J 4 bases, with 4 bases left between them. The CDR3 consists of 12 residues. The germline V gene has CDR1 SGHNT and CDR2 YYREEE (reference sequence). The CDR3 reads CASSLPPDTQYF. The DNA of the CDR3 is TGTGCCAGCAGCTTGCCCCCAGATACGCAGTATTTT. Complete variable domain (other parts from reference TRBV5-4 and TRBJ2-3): ETGVTQSPTHLIKTRGQQVTLRCSSQSGHNTVSWYQQALGQGPQFIFQYYREEENGRGNFPPRFSGLQFPNYSSELNVNALELDDSALYLCASSLPPDTQYFGPGTRLTVL.

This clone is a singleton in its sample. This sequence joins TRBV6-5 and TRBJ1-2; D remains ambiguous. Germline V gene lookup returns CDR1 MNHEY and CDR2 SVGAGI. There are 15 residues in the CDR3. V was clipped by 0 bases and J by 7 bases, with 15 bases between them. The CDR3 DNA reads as TGTGCCAGCAGTTACTCCGGGCTCCCTGGTTCTGGCTACACCTTC. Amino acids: CASSYSGLPGSGYTF.

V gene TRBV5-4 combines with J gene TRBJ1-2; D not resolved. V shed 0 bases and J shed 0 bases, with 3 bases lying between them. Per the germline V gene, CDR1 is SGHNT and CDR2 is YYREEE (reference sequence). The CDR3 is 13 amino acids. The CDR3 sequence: CASSLAANYGYTF. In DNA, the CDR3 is TGTGCCAGCAGCTTGGCGGCTAACTATGGCTACACCTTC.

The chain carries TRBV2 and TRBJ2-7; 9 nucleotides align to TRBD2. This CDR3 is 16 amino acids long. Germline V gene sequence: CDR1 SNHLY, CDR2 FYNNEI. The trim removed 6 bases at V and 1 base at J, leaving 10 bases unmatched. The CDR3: CASSGLSGGHSYEQYF. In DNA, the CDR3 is TGTGCCAGCAGCGGACTTAGCGGGGGCCATTCCTACGAGCAGTACTTC.

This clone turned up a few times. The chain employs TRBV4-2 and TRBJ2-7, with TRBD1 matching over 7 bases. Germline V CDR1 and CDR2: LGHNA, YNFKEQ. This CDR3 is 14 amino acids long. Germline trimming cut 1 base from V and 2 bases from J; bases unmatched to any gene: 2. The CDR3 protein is CASSQARGPYEQYF. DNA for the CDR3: TGTGCCAGCAGCCAAGCTAGGGGGCCCTACGAGCAGTACTTC.

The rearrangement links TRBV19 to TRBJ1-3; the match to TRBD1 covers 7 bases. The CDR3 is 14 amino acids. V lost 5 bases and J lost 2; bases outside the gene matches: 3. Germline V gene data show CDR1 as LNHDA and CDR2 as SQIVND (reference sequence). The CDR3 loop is CASSVRGAGNTIYF. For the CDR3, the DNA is TGTGCCAGTAGTGTCAGGGGGGCTGGAAACACCATATATTTT.

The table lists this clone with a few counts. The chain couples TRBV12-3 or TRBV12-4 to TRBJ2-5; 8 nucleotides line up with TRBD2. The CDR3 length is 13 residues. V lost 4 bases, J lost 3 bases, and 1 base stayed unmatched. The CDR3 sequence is CASSYSGEETQYF. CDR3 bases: TGTGCCAGCAGTTATAGCGGGGAAGAGACCCAGTACTTC.

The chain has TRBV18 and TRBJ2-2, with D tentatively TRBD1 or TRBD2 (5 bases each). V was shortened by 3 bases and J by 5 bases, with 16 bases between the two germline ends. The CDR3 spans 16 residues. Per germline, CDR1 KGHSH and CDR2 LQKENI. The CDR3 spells CASSPGPGRVTGELFF. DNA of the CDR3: TGTGCCAGCTCACCGGGTCCGGGACGTGTGACCGGGGAGCTGTTTTTT.

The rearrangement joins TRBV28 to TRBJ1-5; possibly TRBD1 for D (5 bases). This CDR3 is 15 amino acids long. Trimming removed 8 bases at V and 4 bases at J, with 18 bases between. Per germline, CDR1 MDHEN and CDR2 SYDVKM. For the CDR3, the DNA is TGTGCCAGCGGGGGTGGCCTGGAGTGGAATCAGCCCCAGCATTTT. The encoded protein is CASGGGLEWNQPQHF.

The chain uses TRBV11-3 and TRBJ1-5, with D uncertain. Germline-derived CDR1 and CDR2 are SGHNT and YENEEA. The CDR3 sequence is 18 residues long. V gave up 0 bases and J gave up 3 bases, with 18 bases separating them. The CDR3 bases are TGTGCCAGCAGCTTAGATCGAACAATTCGGAACAACAATCAGCCCCAGCATTTT. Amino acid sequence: CASSLDRTIRNNNQPQHF.

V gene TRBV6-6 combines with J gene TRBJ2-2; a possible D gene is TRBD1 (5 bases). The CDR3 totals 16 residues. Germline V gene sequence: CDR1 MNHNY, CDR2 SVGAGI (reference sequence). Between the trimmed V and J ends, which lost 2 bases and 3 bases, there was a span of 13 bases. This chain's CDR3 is CASSYLSRGYTGELFF. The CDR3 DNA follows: TGTGCCAGCAGTTACCTTTCAAGGGGATACACCGGGGAGCTGTTTTTT.

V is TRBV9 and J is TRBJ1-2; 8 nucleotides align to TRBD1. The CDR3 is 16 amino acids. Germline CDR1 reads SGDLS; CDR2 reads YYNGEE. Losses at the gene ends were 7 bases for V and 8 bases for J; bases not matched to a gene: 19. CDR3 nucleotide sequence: TGTGCCAGCCCCCCCAGGCGAGAGCCAGGGGGCTGGGGCTACACCTTC. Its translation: CASPPRREPGGWGYTF.

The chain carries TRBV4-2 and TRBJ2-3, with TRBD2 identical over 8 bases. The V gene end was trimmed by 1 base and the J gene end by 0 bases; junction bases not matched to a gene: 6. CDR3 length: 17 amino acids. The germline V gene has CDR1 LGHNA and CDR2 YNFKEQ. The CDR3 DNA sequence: TGTGCCAGCAGCCAAGGACTAGCGAGTAAAAGCACAGATACGCAGTATTTT. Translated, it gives CASSQGLASKSTDTQYF.

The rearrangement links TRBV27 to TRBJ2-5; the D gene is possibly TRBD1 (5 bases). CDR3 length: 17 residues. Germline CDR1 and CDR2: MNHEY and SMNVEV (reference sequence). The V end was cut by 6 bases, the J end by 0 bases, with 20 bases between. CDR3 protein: CASRDESGRWYQETQYF. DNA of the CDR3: TGTGCCAGCAGAGACGAATCAGGGCGTTGGTACCAAGAGACCCAGTACTTC.

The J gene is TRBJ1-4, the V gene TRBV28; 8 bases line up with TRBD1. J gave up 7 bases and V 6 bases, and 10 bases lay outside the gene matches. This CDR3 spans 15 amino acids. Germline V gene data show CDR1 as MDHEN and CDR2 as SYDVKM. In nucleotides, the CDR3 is TGTGCCAGCAGCCAAGGACAGGGCGGGCGTGAAAAACTGTTTTTT. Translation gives CASSQGQGGREKLFF.

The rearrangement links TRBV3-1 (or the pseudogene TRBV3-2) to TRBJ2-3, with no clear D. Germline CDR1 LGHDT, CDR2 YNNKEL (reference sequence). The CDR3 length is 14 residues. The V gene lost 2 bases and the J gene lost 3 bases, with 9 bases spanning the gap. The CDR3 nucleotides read TGTGCCAGCAGCCAAATCTTAGAAACAGATACGCAGTATTTT. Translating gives CASSQILETDTQYF.

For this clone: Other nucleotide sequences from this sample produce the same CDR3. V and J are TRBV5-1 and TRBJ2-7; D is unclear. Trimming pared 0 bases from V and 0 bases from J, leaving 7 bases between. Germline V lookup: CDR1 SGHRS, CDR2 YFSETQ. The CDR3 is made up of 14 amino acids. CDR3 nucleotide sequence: TGCGCCAGCAGCTTGGGTGGCAGCTCCTACGAGCAGTACTTC. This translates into CASSLGGSSYEQYF.

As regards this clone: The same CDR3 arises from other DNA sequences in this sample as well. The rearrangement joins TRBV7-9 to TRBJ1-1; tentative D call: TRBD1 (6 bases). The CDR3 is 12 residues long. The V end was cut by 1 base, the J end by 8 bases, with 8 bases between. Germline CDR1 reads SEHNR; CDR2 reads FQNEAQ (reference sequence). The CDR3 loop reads CASSLGQGEAFF. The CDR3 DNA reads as TGTGCCAGCAGCTTAGGGCAGGGGGAAGCTTTCTTT.

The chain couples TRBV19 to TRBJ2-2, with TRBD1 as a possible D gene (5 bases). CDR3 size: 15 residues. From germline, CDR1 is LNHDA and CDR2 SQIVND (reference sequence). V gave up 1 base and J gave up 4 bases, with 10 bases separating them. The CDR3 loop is CASSIGQGSTGELFF. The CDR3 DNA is TGTGCCAGTAGTATAGGCCAGGGTAGCACCGGGGAGCTGTTTTTT.

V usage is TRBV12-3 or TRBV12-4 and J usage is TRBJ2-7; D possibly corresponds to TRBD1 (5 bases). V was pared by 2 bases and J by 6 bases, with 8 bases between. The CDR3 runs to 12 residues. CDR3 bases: TGTGCCAGCAGTTTACAGGGATCCGAGCAGTACTTC. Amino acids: CASSLQGSEQYF.

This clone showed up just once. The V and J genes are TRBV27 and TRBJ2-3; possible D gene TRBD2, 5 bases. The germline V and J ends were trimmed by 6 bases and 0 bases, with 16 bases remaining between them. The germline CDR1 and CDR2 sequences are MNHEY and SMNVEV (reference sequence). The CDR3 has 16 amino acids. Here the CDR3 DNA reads TGTGCCAGCAGGGTGACTATGTACGGGAGCACAGATACGCAGTATTTT. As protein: CASRVTMYGSTDTQYF.

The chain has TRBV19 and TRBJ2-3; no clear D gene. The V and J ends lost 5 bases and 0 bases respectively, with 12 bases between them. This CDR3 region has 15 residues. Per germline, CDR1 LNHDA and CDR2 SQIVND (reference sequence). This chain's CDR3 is CASSPREASTDTQYF. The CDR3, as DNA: TGTGCCAGTAGTCCCCGAGAAGCCAGCACAGATACGCAGTATTTT.